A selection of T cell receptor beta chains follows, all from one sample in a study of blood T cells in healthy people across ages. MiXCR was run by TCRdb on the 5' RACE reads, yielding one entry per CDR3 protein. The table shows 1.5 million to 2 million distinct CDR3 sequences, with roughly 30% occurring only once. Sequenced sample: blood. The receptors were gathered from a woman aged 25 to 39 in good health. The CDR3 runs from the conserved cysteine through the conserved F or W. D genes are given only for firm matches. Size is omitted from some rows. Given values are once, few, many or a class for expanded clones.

TGTGCCAGCAGCGCCTGGACAGGGGGCACCGGGGAGCTGTTTTTT,CASSAWTGGTGELFF,TRBD1,TRBV11-2,.,TRBJ2-2
TGTGCCACCAGTGATAGGGGGCAGGGCCAAGAGACCCAGTACTTC,CATSDRGQGQETQYF,TRBD1,TRBV24-1,many,TRBJ2-5
TGTGCCAGCAGCCGAACGACTTCACCCGGCCCAGATACGCAGTATTTT,CASSRTTSPGPDTQYF,.,TRBV5-5,.,TRBJ2-3
TGTGCCAGCAGCATGCTGGGAACCGGGGAGCTGTTTTTT,CASSMLGTGELFF,.,TRBV7-7,once,TRBJ2-2
TGTGCCAGCAGCTTCGGCTCTCAGACAATCTACGAGCAGTACTTC,CASSFGSQTIYEQYF,.,TRBV7-2,many,TRBJ2-7
TGCGCCAGCAGCCAAGTAACCGGCGAGGGGTATGGCTACACCTTC,CASSQVTGEGYGYTF,.,TRBV4-1,few,TRBJ1-2
TGTGCCAGCAGCTGTGAAAACACACAGTATTTT,CASSCENTQYF,.,TRBV5-6,.,TRBJ2-3
TGTGCCAGCAGCCTCGGGGGGGGCTTGCGACTCGATACGCGGTATTTT,CASSLGGGLRLDTRYF,TRBD2,TRBV7-3,.,TRBJ2-3
TGTGCCAGCAGTGCGGGGGCTGCAGATACGCAGTATTTT,CASSAGAADTQYF,.,TRBV6-1,few,TRBJ2-3
TGTGCCAGCAGCGTAGGCGAACTTTGGGACGAGCAGTACTTC,CASSVGELWDEQYF,.,TRBV9,.,TRBJ2-7
TGCAGTGCTCGGGACAGACCTTCCCTGCTGGACTACGAGCAGTACTTC,CSARDRPSLLDYEQYF,TRBD1,TRBV20-1,.,TRBJ2-7
TGCAGTGCTAGAATTCAGTCTCGTTCAAGTCAGGGCTACACCTTC,CSARIQSRSSQGYTF,.,TRBV20-1,few,TRBJ1-2
TGCGCCAGCAGCTTAGGACAGTCCTATAATTCACCCCTCCACTTT,CASSLGQSYNSPLHF,.,TRBV5-1,few,TRBJ1-6
TGTGCCAGCAGCTTAGCCGGGGATCAGCCCCAGCATTTT,CASSLAGDQPQHF,.,TRBV7-6,many,TRBJ1-5
TGTGCCAGCTCACCTACTTTTGGACAGGGGGCCAACTATGGCTACACCTTC,CASSPTFGQGANYGYTF,TRBD1,TRBV18,.,TRBJ1-2
TGCGCCAGCAGACAGGACGCTAACTATGGCTACACCTTC,CASRQDANYGYTF,.,TRBV5-1,.,TRBJ1-2
TGTGCCAGCAGCATAGGGGGCAGTGAGCAGTTCTTC,CASSIGGSEQFF,TRBD1,TRBV5-6,few,TRBJ2-1
TGTGCCAGCAGCAGCGAACCGGGACAGACCACAGATACGCAGTATTTT,CASSSEPGQTTDTQYF,.,TRBV21-1,.,TRBJ2-3
TGTGCCAGCAGCGGTAGGGGCGGGGCCAACGTCCGGACTTTC,CASSGRGGANVRTF,.,TRBV9,once,TRBJ2-6
TGTGCCAGCCGACTGACCGACAGGGTCGAAGCTTTCTTT,CASRLTDRVEAFF,TRBD1,TRBV12-3/TRBV12-4,.,TRBJ1-1
TGTGCCTGGAGTAGGGACAGTAATAGCAATCAGCCCCAGCATTTT,CAWSRDSNSNQPQHF,TRBD1,TRBV30,.,TRBJ1-5
TGCGCCAGCAGCCGGGGACAGGGGGACCAAGAGACCCAGTACTTC,CASSRGQGDQETQYF,TRBD1,TRBV5-1,few,TRBJ2-5
TGTGCCAGCAGTTTTCAGGGCGGTATAAATGGCTACACCTTC,CASSFQGGINGYTF,.,TRBV12-3/TRBV12-4,.,TRBJ1-2
TGCGCCAGCAGTTCAAAGGAGGACAGACCGAATCAGCCCCAGCATTTT,CASSSKEDRPNQPQHF,.,TRBV4-1,.,TRBJ1-5
TGTGCCACAAGTTACAGGGCGTACACCGGGGAGCTGTTTTTT,CATSYRAYTGELFF,.,TRBV28,few,TRBJ2-2
TGCAGTGCTAGAGTTTGGCTAGCGGGGGGCAATGAGCAGTTCTTC,CSARVWLAGGNEQFF,TRBD2,TRBV20-1,.,TRBJ2-1
TGCAGCGTTGAAGGAAGTGCTAGGGGGACGACCCAGTACTTC,CSVEGSARGTTQYF,.,TRBV29-1,many,TRBJ2-5
TGCAGTGCTGGGGACAGTGGGACTTTCTTT,CSAGDSGTFF,TRBD1,TRBV20-1,.,TRBJ1-1
TGCAGCGTTGAAGATTTTCAACAAGAGACCCGGTACTTC,CSVEDFQQETRYF,.,TRBV29-1,once,TRBJ2-5
TGTGCCAGCGGAGAGGACAGGGCGGGTTTGAATGAGCAGTTCTTC,CASGEDRAGLNEQFF,TRBD1,TRBV6-5,.,TRBJ2-1
TGCAGTGCTAGAGACGGTCGCCTCTCCTACAATGAGCAGTTCTTC,CSARDGRLSYNEQFF,.,TRBV20-1,.,TRBJ2-1
TGTGCCAGCAGCTTAGTTGGGGGTACCACATCCACAGATACGCAGTATTTT,CASSLVGGTTSTDTQYF,.,TRBV7-8,.,TRBJ2-3
TGTGCCAGCAAAAGGGGGATTGCCAAAAACATTCAGTACTTC,CASKRGIAKNIQYF,.,TRBV28,.,TRBJ2-4
TGTGCCAGCAGCTTAGAAGGGACAGGGGCTGTGGCAGAGCAGTACTTC,CASSLEGTGAVAEQYF,TRBD1,TRBV7-9,.,TRBJ2-7
TGTGCCAGCAGTATTACGGGGGGCAGGGGCTACACCTTC,CASSITGGRGYTF,.,TRBV6-5,.,TRBJ1-2
TGCGCCAGCAGCCAAGATCCCGGGCTAGCGGGTAACGAGCAGTACTTC,CASSQDPGLAGNEQYF,TRBD2,TRBV4-1,few,TRBJ2-7
TGTGCCAGCTGGGGGGAGAGAGCTGAGCAGTTCTTC,CASWGERAEQFF,.,TRBV6-2/TRBV6-3,.,TRBJ2-1